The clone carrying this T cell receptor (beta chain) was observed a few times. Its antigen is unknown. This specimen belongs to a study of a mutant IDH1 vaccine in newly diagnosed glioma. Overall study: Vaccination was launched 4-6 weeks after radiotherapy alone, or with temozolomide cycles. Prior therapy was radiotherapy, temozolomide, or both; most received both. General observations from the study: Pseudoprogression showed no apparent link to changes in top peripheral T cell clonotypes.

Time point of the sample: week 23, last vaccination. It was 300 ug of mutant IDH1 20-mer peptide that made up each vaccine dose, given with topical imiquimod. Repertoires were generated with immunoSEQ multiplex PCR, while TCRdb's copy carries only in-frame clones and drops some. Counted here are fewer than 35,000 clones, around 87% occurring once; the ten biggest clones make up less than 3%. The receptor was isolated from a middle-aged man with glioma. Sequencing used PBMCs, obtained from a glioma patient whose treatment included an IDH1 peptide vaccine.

This CDR3 reads CASRQGDYGYTF. CDR3 sequence (DNA): TGTGCCAGCAGGCAGGGGGACTATGGCTACACCTTC. This sequence joins TRBV6-5 and TRBJ1-2; the match to TRBD1 covers 7 bases. J gave up 3 bases and V 6 bases, and 1 base lay outside the gene matches. This CDR3 has 12 residues. Germline V gives CDR1 MNHEY, CDR2 SVGAGI.